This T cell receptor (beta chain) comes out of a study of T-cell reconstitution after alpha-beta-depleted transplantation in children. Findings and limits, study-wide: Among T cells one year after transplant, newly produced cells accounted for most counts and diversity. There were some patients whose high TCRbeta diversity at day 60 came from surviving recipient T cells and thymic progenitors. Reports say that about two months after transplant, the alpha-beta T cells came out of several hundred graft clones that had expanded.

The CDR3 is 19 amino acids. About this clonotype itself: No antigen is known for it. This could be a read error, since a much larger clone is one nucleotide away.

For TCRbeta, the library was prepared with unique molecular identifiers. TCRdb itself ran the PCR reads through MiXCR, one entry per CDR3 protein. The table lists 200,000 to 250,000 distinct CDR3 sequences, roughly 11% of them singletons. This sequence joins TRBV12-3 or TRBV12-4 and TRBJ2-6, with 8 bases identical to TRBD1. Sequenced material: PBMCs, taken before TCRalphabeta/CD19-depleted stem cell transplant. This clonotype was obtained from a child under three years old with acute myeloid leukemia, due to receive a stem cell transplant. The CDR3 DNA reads TGTACCAGCAGTTTAGACCGGGACAGGTTCATCTCTGGGGCCAACGTCCTGACTTTC. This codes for CTSSLDRDRFISGANVLTF.